This T cell receptor beta chain is drawn from a study of cytomegalovirus exposure and HLA in healthy donors. Sequenced by immunoSEQ multiplex PCR; TCRdb stores in-frame clones only, minus some. The repertoire has 100,000 to 150,000 clones, about nine tenths of them found once; the top ten carry around 1.5%. A roughly 120-subject validation cohort, separate from the approximately 720-subject first cohort, supplied the donors. Concerning this clone: Its target is not known.

Study results and caveats: Cytomegalovirus-associated TCR beta chains were listed, numbering 164. The dataset shows that most TCR sequences were rare, while some public TCRs occurred in many donors. Subsequent analysis showed first-cohort TCR clusters tending to co-occur in roughly 130 validation repertoires.

The TCR originated in a man aged 30-40 years in good health and CMV-seronegative. Sequenced: PBMCs.

CDR3 sequence (DNA): TGTGCCAGCAGCTTTTTCGTTGCAGGGGGTGTCGGCACTGAAGCTTTCTTT. Its translation is CASSFFVAGGVGTEAFF. This chain links TRBV7-3 with TRBJ1-1; 7 positions agree with TRBD1. Germline V gives CDR1 SGHTA, CDR2 FQGTGA. The ends lost 3 bases at V and 4 bases at J; junction bases unmatched: 14. CDR3 length equals 17 residues.